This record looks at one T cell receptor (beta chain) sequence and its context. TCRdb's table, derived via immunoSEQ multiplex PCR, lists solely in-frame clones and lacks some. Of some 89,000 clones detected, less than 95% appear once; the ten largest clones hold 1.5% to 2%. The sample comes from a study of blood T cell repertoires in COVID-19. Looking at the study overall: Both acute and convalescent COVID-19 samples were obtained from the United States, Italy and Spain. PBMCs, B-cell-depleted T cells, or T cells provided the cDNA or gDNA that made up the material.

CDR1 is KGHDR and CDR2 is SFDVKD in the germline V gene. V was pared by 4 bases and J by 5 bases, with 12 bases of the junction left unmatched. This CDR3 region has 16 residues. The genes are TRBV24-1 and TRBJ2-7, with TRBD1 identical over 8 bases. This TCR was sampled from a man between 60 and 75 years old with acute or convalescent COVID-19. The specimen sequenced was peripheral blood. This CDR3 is CATSDPGTGPPDEQYF. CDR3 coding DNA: TGTGCCACCAGTGACCCGGGGACAGGTCCTCCTGACGAGCAGTACTTC.